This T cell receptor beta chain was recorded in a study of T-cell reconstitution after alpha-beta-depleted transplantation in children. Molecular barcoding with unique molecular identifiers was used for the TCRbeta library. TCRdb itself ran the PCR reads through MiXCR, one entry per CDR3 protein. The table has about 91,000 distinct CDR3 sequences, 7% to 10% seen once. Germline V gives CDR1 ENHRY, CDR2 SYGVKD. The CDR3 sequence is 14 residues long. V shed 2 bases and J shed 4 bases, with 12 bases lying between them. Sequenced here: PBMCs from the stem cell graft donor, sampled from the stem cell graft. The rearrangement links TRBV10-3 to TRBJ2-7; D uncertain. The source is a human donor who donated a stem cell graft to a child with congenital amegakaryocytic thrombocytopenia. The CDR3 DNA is TGTGCCATCAGTGAGACCCCGGACGGTTACGAGCAGTACTTC. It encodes CAISETPDGYEQYF.